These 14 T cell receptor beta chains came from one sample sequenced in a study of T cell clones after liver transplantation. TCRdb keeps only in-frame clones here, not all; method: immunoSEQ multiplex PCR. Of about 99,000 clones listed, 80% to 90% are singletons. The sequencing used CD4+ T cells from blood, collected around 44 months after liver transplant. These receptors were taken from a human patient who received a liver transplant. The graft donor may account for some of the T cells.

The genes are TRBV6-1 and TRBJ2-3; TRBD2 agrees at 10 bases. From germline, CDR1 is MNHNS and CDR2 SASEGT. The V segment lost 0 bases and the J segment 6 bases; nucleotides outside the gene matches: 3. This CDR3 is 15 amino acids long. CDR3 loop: CASSEAAGGGDTQYF. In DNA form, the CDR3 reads TGTGCCAGCAGTGAAGCAGCGGGAGGGGGGGATACGCAGTATTTT.

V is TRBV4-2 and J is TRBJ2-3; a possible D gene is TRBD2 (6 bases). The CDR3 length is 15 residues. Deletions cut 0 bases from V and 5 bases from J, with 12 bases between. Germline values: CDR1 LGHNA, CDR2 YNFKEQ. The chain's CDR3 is CASSQEGRDEDTQYF. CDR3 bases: TGTGCCAGCAGCCAAGAAGGGCGGGATGAAGATACGCAGTATTTT.

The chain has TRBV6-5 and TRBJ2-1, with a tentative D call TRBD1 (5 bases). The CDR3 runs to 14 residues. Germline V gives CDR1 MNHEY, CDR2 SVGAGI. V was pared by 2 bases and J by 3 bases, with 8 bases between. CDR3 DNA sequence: TGTGCCAGCAGTTACGCAGGGAACTACAATGAGCAGTTCTTC. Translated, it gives CASSYAGNYNEQFF.

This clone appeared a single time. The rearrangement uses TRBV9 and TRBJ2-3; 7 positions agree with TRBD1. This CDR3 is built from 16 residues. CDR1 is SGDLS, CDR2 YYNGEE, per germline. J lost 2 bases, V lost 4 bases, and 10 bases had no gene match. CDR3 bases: TGTGCCAGCAGCCCTTGGGACAGAGCCCTCACAGATACGCAGTATTTT. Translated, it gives CASSPWDRALTDTQYF.

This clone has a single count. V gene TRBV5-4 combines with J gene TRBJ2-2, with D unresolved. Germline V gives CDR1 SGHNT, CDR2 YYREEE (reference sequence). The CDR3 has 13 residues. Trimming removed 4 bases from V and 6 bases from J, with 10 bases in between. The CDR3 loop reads CASSVDPPGELFF. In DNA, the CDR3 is TGTGCCAGCAGCGTGGACCCACCCGGGGAGCTGTTTTTT.

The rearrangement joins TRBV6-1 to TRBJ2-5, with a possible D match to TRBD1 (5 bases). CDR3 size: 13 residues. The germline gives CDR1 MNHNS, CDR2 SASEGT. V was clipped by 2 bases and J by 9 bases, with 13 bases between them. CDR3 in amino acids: CASSELAIGAQYF. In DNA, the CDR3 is TGTGCCAGCAGTGAACTGGCCATAGGGGCCCAGTACTTC.

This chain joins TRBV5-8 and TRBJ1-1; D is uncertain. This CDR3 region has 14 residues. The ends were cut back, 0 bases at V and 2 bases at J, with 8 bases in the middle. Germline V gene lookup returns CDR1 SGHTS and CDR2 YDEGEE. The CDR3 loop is CASSLVPINTEAFF. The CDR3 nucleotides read TGTGCCAGCAGCTTGGTTCCTATTAACACTGAAGCTTTCTTT.

This CDR3 is CASSLTPAGPSSNTGELFF. CDR3 bases: TGTGCCAGCAGTCTGACACCCGCAGGTCCCTCCTCGAACACCGGGGAGCTGTTTTTT. The chain couples TRBV28 to TRBJ2-2; no definite D call. The CDR3 is 19 amino acids. Germline V gene sequence: CDR1 MDHEN, CDR2 SYDVKM. Trimming stripped 5 bases from V and 0 bases from J, with 22 bases between.

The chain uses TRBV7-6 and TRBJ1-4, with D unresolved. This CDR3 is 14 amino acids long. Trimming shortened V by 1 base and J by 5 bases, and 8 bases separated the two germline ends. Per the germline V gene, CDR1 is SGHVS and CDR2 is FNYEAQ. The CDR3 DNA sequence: TGTGCCAGCAGCTTAGGGGCGTCGAATGAAAAACTGTTTTTT. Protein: CASSLGASNEKLFF.

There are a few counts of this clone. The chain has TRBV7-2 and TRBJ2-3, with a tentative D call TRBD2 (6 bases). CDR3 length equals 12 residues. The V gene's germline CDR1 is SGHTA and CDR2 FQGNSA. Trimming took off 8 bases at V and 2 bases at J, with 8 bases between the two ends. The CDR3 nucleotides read TGTGCCAGCGGGACTTTCACAGATACGCAGTATTTT. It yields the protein CASGTFTDTQYF.

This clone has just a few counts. The chain's CDR3 is CASSSDTGQLAKNIQYF. In nucleotides, the CDR3 is TGTGCCAGCAGTTCCGATACAGGACAGTTGGCCAAAAACATTCAGTACTTC. The chain has TRBV28 and TRBJ2-4; TRBD1 might be the D (6 bases). The germline gives CDR1 MDHEN, CDR2 SYDVKM. Trimming pared 4 bases from V and 1 base from J, leaving 17 bases between. The CDR3 length is 17 residues.

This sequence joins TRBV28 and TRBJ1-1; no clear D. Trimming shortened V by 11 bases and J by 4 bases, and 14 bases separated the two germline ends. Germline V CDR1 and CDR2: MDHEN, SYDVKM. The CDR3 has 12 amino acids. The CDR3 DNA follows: TGTGCCGTAGGCACCCAATCCACTGAAGCTTTCTTT. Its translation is CAVGTQSTEAFF.

The CDR3 loop reads CASSLRAGPGAAYGYTF. DNA for the CDR3: TGTGCCAGCAGTCTCAGGGCGGGGCCAGGGGCCGCCTATGGCTACACCTTC. The genes are TRBV27 and TRBJ1-2, with a possible D match to TRBD1 (6 bases). CDR3 length equals 17 residues. V was trimmed by 5 bases and J by 4 bases, leaving 23 bases between them. Per the germline V gene, CDR1 is MNHEY and CDR2 is SMNVEV (reference sequence).

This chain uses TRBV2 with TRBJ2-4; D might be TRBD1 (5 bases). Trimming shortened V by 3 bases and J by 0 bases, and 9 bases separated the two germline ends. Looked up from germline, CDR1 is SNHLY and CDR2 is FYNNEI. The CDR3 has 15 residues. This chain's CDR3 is CASSERTLAKNIQYF. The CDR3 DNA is TGTGCCAGCAGTGAGAGGACATTAGCCAAAAACATTCAGTACTTC.